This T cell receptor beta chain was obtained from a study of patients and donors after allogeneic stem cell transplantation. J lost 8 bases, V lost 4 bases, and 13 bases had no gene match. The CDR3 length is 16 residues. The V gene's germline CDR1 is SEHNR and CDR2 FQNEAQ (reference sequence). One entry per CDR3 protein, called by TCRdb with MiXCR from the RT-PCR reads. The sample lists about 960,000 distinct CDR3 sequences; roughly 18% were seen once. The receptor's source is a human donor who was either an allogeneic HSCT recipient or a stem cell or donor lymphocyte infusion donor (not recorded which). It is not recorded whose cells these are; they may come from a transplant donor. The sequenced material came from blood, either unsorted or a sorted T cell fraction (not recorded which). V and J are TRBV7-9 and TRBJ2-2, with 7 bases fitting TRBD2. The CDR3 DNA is TGTGCCAGCAGCTCACCGGGACTACTCCAAAATGGGGAGCTGTTTTTT. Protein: CASSSPGLLQNGELFF.